These T cell receptor beta chains were read from a single sample in a study of blood T cell repertoires in COVID-19. The table came from immunoSEQ multiplex PCR; TCRdb's copy has only in-frame clones and leaves some out. The profile covers more than 300,000 clones, with roughly nine tenths appearing a single time and about 18% taken by the ten largest. Sequenced material: PBMCs or T cells enriched from blood (not recorded which). Receptor source: a woman aged 30 to 39 who had recovered from COVID-19. The CDR3 runs from the conserved cysteine through the conserved F or W. D genes are given only for firm matches. Some rows mark clone size as missing; the rest say once, few, many or name a class of expanded clone.

D gene	V gene	clone size	J gene	CDR3 DNA	CDR3 protein
.	TRBV7-2	once	TRBJ2-4	TGTGCCAGCAGCTTAGGCCCCTATGGAGAGAAAAACATTCAGTACTTC	CASSLGPYGEKNIQYF
.	TRBV19	.	TRBJ1-2	TGTGCCAGTAGGGACACCGCCTATGGCTACACCTTC	CASRDTAYGYTF
.	TRBV16	.	TRBJ1-5	TGTGCCAGCAGCCAATCAAGCTTCTTCCTCCCCGTTGGAGGATATAGCAATCAGCCCCAGCATTTT	CASSQSSFFLPVGGYSNQPQHF
.	TRBV21-1	.	TRBJ2-2	TGTGCCAGCAGCATACCGGGACAGGGGCTTGGCGGGGAGCTGTTTTTT	CASSIPGQGLGGELFF
.	TRBV27	.	TRBJ1-5	TGTGCCAGCAGTTTGGCCGGGAGTAATCAGCCCCAGCATTTT	CASSLAGSNQPQHF
TRBD1	TRBV7-3	.	TRBJ2-5	TGTGCCAGCAGCCCAGGGGGTCAGGAGACCCAGTACTTC	CASSPGGQETQYF
TRBD1	TRBV9	.	TRBJ1-4	TGTGCCAGCAGCCCAGGAGTAGGGGGCAGTTTTAGAGCCACTAATGAAAAACTGTTTTTT	CASSPGVGGSFRATNEKLFF
TRBD1	TRBV4-2	.	TRBJ1-2	TGTGCCAGCAGCCAAGGGGACAGATCCTATGGCTACACCTTC	CASSQGDRSYGYTF
.	TRBV19	.	TRBJ1-2	TGTGCCAGTAGTATCCCGGGGTATGGCTACACCTTC	CASSIPGYGYTF
TRBD1	TRBV7-2	once	TRBJ1-1	TGTGCCAGCAGCTTCCCGACAGGGATAATGAACACTGAAGCTTTCTTT	CASSFPTGIMNTEAFF
.	TRBV18	.	TRBJ2-6	TGTGCCAGCTCACAGGAGTGGGTCTCTGGGGCCAACGTCCTGACTTTC	CASSQEWVSGANVLTF
.	TRBV2	.	TRBJ1-2	TGTGCCAGCAGTATGGGCAAGGAGGGTTCCTATGGCTACACCTTC	CASSMGKEGSYGYTF
.	TRBV4-1	once	TRBJ2-7	TGCGCCAGCAGCCAAGATTCTATAGAGCAGTACTTC	CASSQDSIEQYF
.	TRBV28	.	TRBJ1-3	TGTGCCAGCAGGGAGAACAGGGCGACAGGAAACACCATATATTTT	CASRENRATGNTIYF
.	TRBV5-3	.	TRBJ2-7	TGTCCCCCCGCGAGGCCCGGGCAGTACTTC	CPPARPGQYF
.	TRBV4-3	.	TRBJ1-2	TGCGCCAGCAGCCATTACGTCACAGGGAAGGATGGCTACACCTTC	CASSHYVTGKDGYTF
.	TRBV4-3	.	TRBJ1-5	TGCGCCAGCAGCCAAGAGCTAGATTATCAGCCCCAGCATTTT	CASSQELDYQPQHF
.	TRBV27	.	TRBJ1-5	TGTGCCAGCAGTCCCTCGATCCTACCTCAGCCCCAGCATTTT	CASSPSILPQPQHF
.	TRBV12-1	.	TRBJ2-6	TGTGCCAGCAGCCCGTCGGGGACAGGCGCCTCTGGGGCCAACGTCCTGACTTTC	CASSPSGTGASGANVLTF
TRBD1	TRBV2	.	TRBJ1-1	TGTGCCAGCAAACCAGAGGGGACAGGATACATGAACACTGAAGCTTTCTTT	CASKPEGTGYMNTEAFF
.	TRBV18	.	TRBJ1-1	TGTGCCAGCTCACCCGGCCAGCCCCAGGGCGGAACTGAAGCTTTCTTT	CASSPGQPQGGTEAFF
TRBD1	TRBV28	.	TRBJ1-2	TGTGCCAGCAGTGGAGGACAGGTTTCTAACTATGGCTACACCTTC	CASSGGQVSNYGYTF